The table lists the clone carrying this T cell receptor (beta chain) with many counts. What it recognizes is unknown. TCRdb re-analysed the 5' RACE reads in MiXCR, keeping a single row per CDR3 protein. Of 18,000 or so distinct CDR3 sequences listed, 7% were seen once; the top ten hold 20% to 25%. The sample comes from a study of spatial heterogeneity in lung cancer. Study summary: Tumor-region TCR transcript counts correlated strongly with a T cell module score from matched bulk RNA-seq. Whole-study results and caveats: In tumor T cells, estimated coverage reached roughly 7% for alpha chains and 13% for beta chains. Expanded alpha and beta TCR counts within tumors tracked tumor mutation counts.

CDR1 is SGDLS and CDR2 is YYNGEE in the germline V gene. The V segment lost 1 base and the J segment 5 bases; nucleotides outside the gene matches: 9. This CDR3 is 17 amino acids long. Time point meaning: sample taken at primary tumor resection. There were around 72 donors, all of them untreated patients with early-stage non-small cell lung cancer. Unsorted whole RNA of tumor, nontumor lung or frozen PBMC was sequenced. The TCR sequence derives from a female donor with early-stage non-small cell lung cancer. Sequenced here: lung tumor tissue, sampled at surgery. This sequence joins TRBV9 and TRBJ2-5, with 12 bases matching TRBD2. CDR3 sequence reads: CASSVSPSGGAFETQYF. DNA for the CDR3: TGTGCCAGCAGCGTATCCCCTAGCGGGGGGGCCTTTGAGACCCAGTACTTC.